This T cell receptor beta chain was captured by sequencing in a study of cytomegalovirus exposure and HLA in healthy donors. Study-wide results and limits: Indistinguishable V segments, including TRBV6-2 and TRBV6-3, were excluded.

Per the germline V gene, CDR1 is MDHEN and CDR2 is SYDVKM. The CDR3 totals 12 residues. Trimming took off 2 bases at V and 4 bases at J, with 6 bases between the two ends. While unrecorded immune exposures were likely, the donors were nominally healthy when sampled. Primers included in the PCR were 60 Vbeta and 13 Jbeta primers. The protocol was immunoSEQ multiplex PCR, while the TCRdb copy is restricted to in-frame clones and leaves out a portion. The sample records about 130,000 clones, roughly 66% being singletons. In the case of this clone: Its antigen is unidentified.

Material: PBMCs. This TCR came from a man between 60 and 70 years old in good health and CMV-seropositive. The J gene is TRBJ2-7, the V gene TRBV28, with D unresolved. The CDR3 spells CASSLNRYEQYF. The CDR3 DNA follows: TGTGCCAGCAGTTTAAACAGATACGAGCAGTACTTC. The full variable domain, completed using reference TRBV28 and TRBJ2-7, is DVKVTQSSRYLVKRTGEKVFLECVQDMDHENMFWYRQDPGLGLRLIYFSYDVKMKEKGDIPEGYSVSREKKERFSLILESASTNQTSMYLCASSLNRYEQYFGPGTRLTVT.